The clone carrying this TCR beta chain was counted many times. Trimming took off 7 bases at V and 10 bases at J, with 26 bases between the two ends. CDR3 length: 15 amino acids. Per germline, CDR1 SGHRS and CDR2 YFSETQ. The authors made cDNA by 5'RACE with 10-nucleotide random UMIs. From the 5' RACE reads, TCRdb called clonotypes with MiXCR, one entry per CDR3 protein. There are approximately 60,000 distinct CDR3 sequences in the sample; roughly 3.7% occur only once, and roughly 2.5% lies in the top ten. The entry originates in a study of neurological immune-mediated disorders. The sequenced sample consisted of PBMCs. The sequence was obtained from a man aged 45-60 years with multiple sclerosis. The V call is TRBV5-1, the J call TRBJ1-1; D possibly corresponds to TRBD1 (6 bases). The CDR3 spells CASLPETGTPVGAFF. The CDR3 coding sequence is TGCGCCAGCCTCCCCGAAACCGGGACACCGGTAGGAGCTTTCTTT.